Given below is one T cell receptor (beta chain) in context. As yet, its antigen is unknown. The sample originates from a study of T cell responses to AZD1222 COVID-19 vaccine. Notes on the study in general: No day 14 peak samples; only post-peak repertoires were characterized. Unmutated variant regions are reportedly targeted by nearly half of spike-specific TCRs. Among the donors, most were white British and more were female, and clonal diversity was possibly underestimated.

V shed 6 bases, J shed 11 bases, and the junction held 9 bases outside the gene matches. The germline gives CDR1 LNHDA, CDR2 SQIVND (reference sequence). The CDR3 covers 12 residues. The method was immunoSEQ multiplex PCR; TCRdb's version includes in-frame clones alone and lacks a portion of them. The sample consists of about 86,000 clones, approximately 86% of them appearing once. This TCR derives from an adult in good health. The sequences come from peripheral blood, collected on day 0 of MenACWY control vaccination. The rearrangement uses TRBV19 and TRBJ1-1; 7 bases fit TRBD1. CDR3 sequence: CASSTKTGSAFF. In DNA form, the CDR3 reads TGTGCCAGTAGCACCAAGACAGGGTCGGCTTTCTTT.